The 31 T cell receptor beta chains reported below all come from one sample, sequenced in a study of T cell clonotyping in hematopoietic cell transplantation listed by TCRdb under 2021. Library creation used the immunoSEQ multiplex PCR assay. The source is immuneACCESS, and TCRdb retained only in-frame sequences with V and J called. Part of the clones is not carried over; for the studies checked, unresolved V genes explain less than half of this, and the remainder is unexplained. The sample table holds 2,000 or so clones, of which more than 65% were seen once. Roughly 27% of the sample belongs to the ten largest clones. This specimen's time point label, interpreted: 30 days after allo-HCT. The material sequenced was peripheral blood mononuclear cells, taken 30 days after allogeneic stem cell transplant. These receptors were taken from a male patient aged 45-60 years who had an allogeneic stem cell transplant from an unrelated donor, so the T cells may come from the graft donor. Some clones in this sample may be carry-over from other donors' samples.

Remarks on this clone: The same CDR3 also results from other DNA sequences found in this sample. V is TRBV10-3 and J is TRBJ1-4; D uncertain. This CDR3 is 16 amino acids long. The germline V gene has CDR1 ENHRY and CDR2 SYGVKD. V was cut by 3 bases and J by 0 bases, with 11 bases left in between. The CDR3 DNA is TGTGCCATCAGTGAAACGCAGCGGGCAACTAATGAAAAACTGTTTTTT. Translation gives CAISETQRATNEKLFF.

This rearrangement joins TRBV7-9 to TRBJ2-7; the D is unclear. The CDR3 is 12 amino acids. CDR1 is SEHNR, CDR2 FQNEAQ, per germline (reference sequence). The V end was cut by 5 bases, the J end by 0 bases, with 5 bases between. The CDR3: CASSPGSYEQYF. CDR3 nucleotide sequence: TGTGCCAGCAGCCCCGGCTCCTACGAGCAGTACTTC.

The CDR3 reads CASNQPQHF. Written as DNA, the CDR3 is TGTGCCAGCAACCAGCCCCAGCATTTT. This sequence joins TRBV21-1 and TRBJ1-5. TRBV21-1 represents a pseudogene. The CDR3 has 9 residues.

This rearrangement joins TRBV5-1 to TRBJ2-3; no reliable D call. Trimming stripped 0 bases from V and 1 base from J, with 12 bases between. The CDR3 runs 16 residues. Germline loops: CDR1 SGHRS, CDR2 YFSETQ. CDR3 nucleotides: TGCGCCAGCAGCTTGGGACCGACCCGAGGCACAGATACGCAGTATTTT. This codes for CASSLGPTRGTDTQYF.

The CDR3 reads CASSLGQGYGNEKLFF. The CDR3 coding sequence is TGTGCCAGTAGCCTGGGACAGGGGTACGGTAATGAAAAACTGTTTTTT. The genes are TRBV19 and TRBJ1-4, with TRBD1 matching over 10 bases. V lost 6 bases, J lost 4 bases, and 8 bases stayed unmatched. In germline, CDR1 is LNHDA, CDR2 SQIVND (reference sequence). CDR3 length equals 16 residues. Full variable domain (outside the CDR3, taken from reference TRBV19 and TRBJ1-4): DGGITQSPKYLFRKEGQNVTLSCEQNLNHDAMYWYRQDPGQGLRLIYYSQIVNDFQKGDIAEGYSVSREKKESFPLTVTSAQKNPTAFYLCASSLGQGYGNEKLFFGSGTQLSVL.

The V call is TRBV19, the J call TRBJ2-2; 10 bases agree with TRBD1. The CDR3 covers 15 residues. Germline V CDR1 and CDR2: LNHDA, SQIVND (reference sequence). V lost 6 bases, J lost 2 bases, and 3 bases stayed unmatched. CDR3 nucleotide sequence: TGTGCCAGTAGGAGACAGGGGGCAAACACCGGGGAGCTGTTTTTT. Its protein is CASRRQGANTGELFF. The full variable domain, in which reference TRBV19 and TRBJ2-2 provide the parts outside the CDR3, is DGGITQSPKYLFRKEGQNVTLSCEQNLNHDAMYWYRQDPGQGLRLIYYSQIVNDFQKGDIAEGYSVSREKKESFPLTVTSAQKNPTAFYLCASRRQGANTGELFFGEGSRLTVL.

The chain links TRBV11-2 to TRBJ2-7; 7 bases are shared with TRBD1. CDR3 size: 13 residues. Germline CDR1 and CDR2: SGHAT and FQNNGV. V shed 6 bases, J shed 2 bases, and the junction held 4 bases outside the gene matches. CDR3: CASRLTGTYEQYF. Written as DNA, the CDR3 is TGTGCCAGCAGGTTGACAGGGACCTACGAGCAGTACTTC.

The chain recombines TRBV30 with TRBJ2-7; D perhaps matches TRBD1 (6 bases). The CDR3 runs to 12 residues. Trimming shortened V by 1 base and J by 3 bases, and 7 bases separated the two germline ends. Germline V gene data show CDR1 as GTSNPN and CDR2 as SVGIG (reference sequence). The CDR3 DNA follows: TGTGCCTGGAGTGGGGGGCACTACGAGCAGTACTTC. Protein product: CAWSGGHYEQYF.

This clone was observed a few times. The chain links TRBV7-9 to TRBJ1-3; 11 nucleotides match TRBD1. This CDR3 region has 12 residues. Germline assignment: CDR1 SEHNR and CDR2 FQNEAQ (reference sequence). Trimming took 8 bases from V and 7 from J; bases not matched to a gene: 1. CDR3 nucleotides: TGTGCCAGCCGGGACAGGGGGAACACCATATATTTT. Translated, it gives CASRDRGNTIYF.

The CDR3 sequence: CARSTGTDESNQPQHF. The CDR3 nucleotides are TGTGCCAGAAGCACAGGGACGGACGAGAGCAATCAGCCCCAGCATTTT. This chain joins TRBV5-3 and TRBJ1-5; perhaps TRBD1 as D (6 bases). TRBV5-3 carries the ORF label, with uncertain function. The CDR3 runs to 16 residues. The V and J ends lost 4 bases and 1 base respectively, with 15 bases between them.

The rearrangement joins TRBV11-2 to TRBJ1-6; possible D gene TRBD1, 5 bases. Trimming left V 2 bases short and J 8 bases short, with 13 bases between. Germline V gene sequence: CDR1 SGHAT, CDR2 FQNNGV. CDR3 length: 15 amino acids. The CDR3 sequence is CASSLSAGGDSPLHF. For the CDR3, the DNA is TGTGCCAGCAGCTTAAGTGCAGGAGGGGATTCACCCCTCCACTTT.

The sample holds a few counts of this clone. This rearrangement joins TRBV14 to TRBJ1-2; 8 nucleotides align to TRBD1. The V gene end was trimmed by 4 bases and the J gene end by 0 bases; junction bases not matched to a gene: 4. Germline V CDR1 and CDR2: SGHDN, FVKESK. The CDR3 is made up of 15 amino acids. Here the CDR3 DNA reads TGTGCCAGCAGCCTTCGGACAGGGCCTAACTATGGCTACACCTTC. Encoded protein: CASSLRTGPNYGYTF.

The genes are TRBV9 and TRBJ1-5; D gene unclear. The CDR3 is made up of 14 amino acids. V lost 0 bases and J lost 3, with 7 bases in between. The germline V gene has CDR1 SGDLS and CDR2 YYNGEE. Written as DNA, the CDR3 is TGTGCCAGCAGCGTAGGGGTTACCAATCAGCCCCAGCATTTT. This codes for CASSVGVTNQPQHF.

The rearrangement links TRBV28 to TRBJ1-2, with a possible D match to TRBD1 (5 bases). Deletions cut 4 bases from V and 3 bases from J, with 12 bases between. CDR3 length equals 14 residues. Germline assignment: CDR1 MDHEN and CDR2 SYDVKM. CDR3 sequence reads: CASSSPGGYYGYTF. In DNA, the CDR3 is TGTGCCAGCAGTTCCCCGGGGGGGTACTATGGCTACACCTTC.

V and J are TRBV10-1 and TRBJ2-4, with D tentatively TRBD1 (6 bases). Trimming removed 4 bases at V and 7 bases at J, with 11 bases between. Germline V gene lookup returns CDR1 WNHNN and CDR2 SYGVQD (reference sequence). The CDR3 loop spans 13 amino acids. The CDR3 bases are TGCGCCAGCAGTGGGACAAGGGGGAACATTCAGTACTTC. Protein sequence: CASSGTRGNIQYF.

The V and J genes are TRBV18 and TRBJ2-5; TRBD2 matches at 13 bases. Germline values: CDR1 KGHSH, CDR2 LQKENI. CDR3 size: 16 residues. Trimming removed 1 base from V and 2 bases from J; junction bases left unmatched: 1. As DNA, the CDR3 is TGTGCCAGCTCACCACTGACTAGCGGGGGGCAAGAGACCCAGTACTTC. Protein product: CASSPLTSGGQETQYF. Full variable domain (remainder filled in from reference TRBV18 and TRBJ2-5): NAGVMQNPRHLVRRRGQEARLRCSPMKGHSHVYWYRQLPEEGLKFMVYLQKENIIDESGMPKERFSAEFPKEGPSILRIQQVVRGDSAAYFCASSPLTSGGQETQYFGPGTRLLVL.

The gene calls are TRBV27 and TRBJ2-3; weak D call: TRBD2 (6 bases). Germline V CDR1 and CDR2: MNHEY, SMNVEV (reference sequence). V lost 5 bases to trimming and J lost 4 bases, with 13 bases between them. The CDR3 loop spans 14 amino acids. This CDR3 reads CASSPGTSPDTQYF. Here the CDR3 DNA reads TGTGCCAGCAGTCCCGGGACTTCACCAGATACGCAGTATTTT.

The rearrangement links TRBV5-5 to TRBJ1-5, with D uncertain. Germline CDR1 and CDR2: SGHKS and YYEKEE (reference sequence). V dropped 4 bases and J dropped 10 bases, with 18 bases sitting between them. The CDR3 is 14 residues long. The CDR3 spells CASSKDLRSGPQHF. The CDR3 DNA reads TGTGCCAGCAGCAAGGACCTCCGGAGTGGTCCCCAGCATTTT.

The chain has TRBV5-6 and TRBJ1-2; 7 bases align to TRBD1. The CDR3 length is 14 residues. Germline V gene data show CDR1 as SGHDT and CDR2 as YYEEEE. With 4 bases clipped from V and 3 bases from J, the junction kept 6 bases outside the gene matches. The CDR3 coding sequence is TGTGCCAGCAGCGGACCAACAGGGGACTATGGCTACACCTTC. This gives the protein CASSGPTGDYGYTF.

CDR3 bases: TGTGCCAGCAGCTTGGCCAGGGTGAAGACCCAGTACTTC. It specifies CASSLARVKTQYF. The rearrangement uses TRBV7-8 and TRBJ2-5; the D gene is possibly TRBD1 (5 bases). The germline CDR1 and CDR2 sequences are SGHVS and FQNEAQ. The CDR3 is 13 residues long. V gave up 3 bases and J gave up 6 bases, with 11 bases separating them.

In its sample, this clone was seen a few times. This chain links TRBV14 with TRBJ2-7, with 11 bases that match TRBD1. J gave up 4 bases and V 4 bases, and 9 bases lay outside the gene matches. The length of the CDR3 is 16 residues. CDR1 is SGHDN, CDR2 FVKESK, per germline. The CDR3 here is CASSPRTGGILYEQYF. CDR3 nucleotide sequence: TGTGCCAGCAGCCCTAGGACAGGGGGCATCCTTTACGAGCAGTACTTC.

J is TRBJ2-5 and V is TRBV19; TRBD1 aligns across 7 bases. CDR1 LNHDA and CDR2 SQIVND come from the germline V gene (reference sequence). The CDR3 sequence is 14 residues long. The V segment lost 4 bases and the J segment 4 bases; nucleotides outside the gene matches: 6. The CDR3: CASSTTGVGETQYF. Here the CDR3 DNA reads TGTGCCAGTAGTACTACAGGGGTTGGAGAGACCCAGTACTTC. The whole variable domain, remainder taken from reference TRBV19 and TRBJ2-5, is DGGITQSPKYLFRKEGQNVTLSCEQNLNHDAMYWYRQDPGQGLRLIYYSQIVNDFQKGDIAEGYSVSREKKESFPLTVTSAQKNPTAFYLCASSTTGVGETQYFGPGTRLLVL.

The chain carries TRBV7-2 and TRBJ2-2; possible D gene TRBD2, 6 bases. Germline V CDR1 and CDR2: SGHTA, FQGNSA. The CDR3 is 16 residues long. V lost 3 bases and J lost 0, with 11 bases in between. The CDR3 protein is CASSLAGPTNTGELFF. The CDR3 bases are TGTGCCAGCAGCTTGGCGGGACCCACGAACACCGGGGAGCTGTTTTTT.

This clone was observed a few times. Other DNA sequences within the sample encode an identical CDR3. The chain carries TRBV30 and TRBJ1-1; D remains unclear. The CDR3 length is 11 residues. V was pared by 0 bases and J by 8 bases, with 7 bases between. CDR1 and CDR2 (germline): GTSNPN, SVGIG (reference sequence). CDR3 in amino acids: CAWSVLSEAFF. The CDR3 DNA sequence: TGTGCCTGGAGTGTACTTAGCGAAGCTTTCTTT.

The chain carries TRBV27 and TRBJ2-3, with TRBD1 matching over 12 bases. The V and J ends lost 5 bases and 4 bases, in that order; junction bases with no gene match: 7. The CDR3 is 16 amino acids. CDR1 MNHEY and CDR2 SMNVEV come from the germline V gene (reference sequence). Here the CDR3 DNA reads TGTGCCAGCAGTACCCCGGGACAGGGGGCCCCAGATACGCAGTATTTT. This codes for CASSTPGQGAPDTQYF.

The rearrangement links TRBV6-5 to TRBJ2-2; D gene unclear. With 4 bases removed from V and 6 bases from J, the gap between germline ends came to 18 bases. The germline CDR1 and CDR2 sequences are MNHEY and SVGAGI. This CDR3 has 16 amino acids. In nucleotides, the CDR3 is TGTGCCAGCAGTTTTCCGTCCTTAGGTGTTTCCGGGGAGCTGTTTTTT. Its protein is CASSFPSLGVSGELFF.

The gene calls are TRBV7-2 and TRBJ2-1, with unresolved D. V was pared by 0 bases and J by 7 bases, with 4 bases between. CDR1 SGHTA and CDR2 FQGNSA come from the germline V gene. CDR3 length: 12 amino acids. The CDR3 sequence is CASSLAANEQFF. Here the CDR3 DNA reads TGTGCCAGCAGCTTAGCGGCAAATGAGCAGTTCTTC. The whole variable domain, filled in from reference TRBV7-2 and TRBJ2-1, reads GAGVSQSPSNKVTEKGKDVELRCDPISGHTALYWYRQSLGQGLEFLIYFQGNSAPDKSGLPSDRFSAERTGGSVSTLTIQRTQQEDSAVYLCASSLAANEQFFGPGTRLTVL.

By sample fraction, this clone is large. The genes are TRBV27 and TRBJ1-6, with 7 bases aligning to TRBD1. CDR3 size: 15 residues. V shed 5 bases, J shed 2 bases, and the junction held 3 bases outside the gene matches. Per the germline V gene, CDR1 is MNHEY and CDR2 is SMNVEV (reference sequence). CDR3: CASSHDRAYNSPLHF. In nucleotides, the CDR3 is TGTGCCAGCAGTCACGACAGGGCCTATAATTCACCCCTCCACTTT.

This clone has a single count. This chain links TRBV7-9 with TRBJ2-5, with D perhaps TRBD2 (5 bases). Germline CDR1 and CDR2: SEHNR and FQNEAQ (reference sequence). Trimming left V 1 base short and J 5 bases short, with 14 bases between. This CDR3 spans 15 amino acids. The CDR3 DNA reads as TGTGCCAGCAGCTTAGTTTTCCCGGGGAAGGAGACCCAGTACTTC. The encoded protein is CASSLVFPGKETQYF.

This clone was counted between two and nine times. The rearrangement uses TRBV14 and TRBJ2-6; D is possibly TRBD1 (6 bases). V dropped 1 base and J dropped 4 bases, with 11 bases sitting between them. Germline V gene data show CDR1 as SGHDN and CDR2 as FVKESK. The CDR3 has 16 amino acids. CDR3: CASSQAGAEGANVLTF. The CDR3 bases are TGTGCCAGCAGCCAAGCAGGGGCGGAGGGGGCCAACGTCCTGACTTTC.

This clone has only one observation. V gene TRBV7-2 combines with J gene TRBJ1-2; a possible D gene is TRBD1 (5 bases). CDR1 is SGHTA, CDR2 FQGNSA, per germline. V was trimmed by 1 base and J by 4 bases, leaving 13 bases between them. The CDR3 loop spans 15 amino acids. In DNA form, the CDR3 reads TGTGCCAGCAGCTTAGTTGGGGGAGGCTCCTATGGCTACACCTTC. Its translation: CASSLVGGGSYGYTF.